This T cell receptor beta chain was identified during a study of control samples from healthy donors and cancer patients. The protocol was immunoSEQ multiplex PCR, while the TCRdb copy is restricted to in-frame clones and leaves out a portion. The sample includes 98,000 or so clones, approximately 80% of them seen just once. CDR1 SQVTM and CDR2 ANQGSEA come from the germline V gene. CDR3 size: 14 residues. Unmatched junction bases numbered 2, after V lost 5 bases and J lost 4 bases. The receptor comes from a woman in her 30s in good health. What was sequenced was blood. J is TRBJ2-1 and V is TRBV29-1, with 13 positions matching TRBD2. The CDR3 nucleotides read TGCAGCGTTCGGGGACTAGCGGGGTACAATGAGCAGTTCTTC. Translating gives CSVRGLAGYNEQFF.